The 19 T cell receptor beta chains in this list originate from one sample, sequenced in a study of cytomegalovirus exposure and HLA in healthy donors. PCR used 60 Vbeta primers and 13 Jbeta primers. Produced via immunoSEQ multiplex PCR; TCRdb's table is partial and in-frame only. The table lists about 180,000 clones, roughly four fifths of them singletons, with roughly 3% in the top ten. The specimen was PBMCs. Every receptor here comes from a male donor in good health and CMV-seronegative.

This clone was recorded a few times. V usage is TRBV13 and J usage is TRBJ2-1; D is perhaps TRBD2 (5 bases). V lost 3 bases to trimming and J lost 0 bases, with 15 bases between them. Per germline, CDR1 PRHDT and CDR2 FYEKMQ (reference sequence). CDR3 length: 17 amino acids. The CDR3 is CASSFPGSPSSYNEQFF. CDR3 DNA sequence: TGTGCCAGCAGCTTTCCGGGGTCCCCGAGCTCCTACAATGAGCAGTTCTTC.

This clone was counted a few times. This chain joins TRBV6-5 and TRBJ1-1, with D perhaps matching TRBD1 (5 bases). The CDR3 consists of 14 residues. The V and J ends lost 3 bases and 1 base respectively, with 9 bases between them. CDR1 is MNHEY and CDR2 is SVGAGI in the germline V gene. CDR3 coding DNA: TGTGCCAGCAGTTATGGGAGGGGGAACACTGAAGCTTTCTTT. This translates into CASSYGRGNTEAFF.

This clone was detected only a few times. This chain joins TRBV6-1 and TRBJ2-7; TRBD1 might be the D (6 bases). The length of the CDR3 is 12 residues. Germline V gene data show CDR1 as MNHNS and CDR2 as SASEGT. Between the trimmed V and J ends, which lost 11 bases and 5 bases, there was a span of 16 bases. The CDR3 coding sequence is TGTGCCTCTCGACAGGATCGCCACGAGCAGTACTTC. Protein product: CASRQDRHEQYF.

The CDR3 loop is CASSDSGQGGYGYTF. CDR3 bases: TGTGCCAGCAGTGACTCCGGACAGGGGGGCTATGGCTACACCTTC. The V and J genes are TRBV6-4 and TRBJ1-2, with 10 nucleotides matching TRBD1. The ends lost 0 bases at V and 4 bases at J; junction bases unmatched: 2. This CDR3 is built from 15 residues. In germline, CDR1 is MRHNA, CDR2 SNTAGT.

This clone occurred a few times. The chain employs TRBV6-5 and TRBJ2-3; TRBD1 matches 9 bases. This CDR3 spans 14 amino acids. Germline CDR1 and CDR2: MNHEY and SVGAGI. V gave up 5 bases and J gave up 8 bases; unmatched junction bases: 8. DNA of the CDR3: TGTGCCAGCAGTGGCAGACAGGGGGAGAGTACGCAGTATTTT. Translated, it gives CASSGRQGESTQYF.

The CDR3 sequence is CASSLPDRNQPQHF. The CDR3 DNA sequence: TGTGCCAGCAGCTTACCGGACAGGAATCAGCCCCAGCATTTT. The chain combines TRBV7-9 with TRBJ1-5, with 7 bases lining up with TRBD1. CDR1 and CDR2 (germline): SEHNR, FQNEAQ (reference sequence). CDR3 length equals 14 residues. The V gene end was trimmed by 2 bases and the J gene end by 4 bases; junction bases not matched to a gene: 2.

This chain uses TRBV6-1 with TRBJ2-7; a possible D gene is TRBD2 (6 bases). This CDR3 spans 14 amino acids. Trimming took off 5 bases at V and 2 bases at J, with 13 bases between the two ends. The germline CDR1 and CDR2 sequences are MNHNS and SASEGT. CDR3 region: CASSTGDGTYEQYF. The DNA of the CDR3 is TGTGCCAGCAGTACGGGGGACGGTACCTACGAGCAGTACTTC.

This clone occurred a few times. The chain joins TRBV6-1 to TRBJ1-2, with 9 positions matching TRBD1. The germline V gene encodes CDR1 MNHNS and CDR2 SASEGT. The CDR3 contains 14 residues. V trimming: 5 bases; J trimming: 8 bases; junction bases outside the gene matches: 9. CDR3 protein: CASSRGGQGAGYTF. The DNA of the CDR3 is TGTGCCAGCAGTCGCGGGGGACAGGGAGCCGGCTACACCTTC.

This sequence joins TRBV6-1 and TRBJ1-6; D gene ambiguous. CDR1 and CDR2 from the germline V gene are MNHNS and SASEGT. Deletions cut 5 bases from V and 7 bases from J, with 12 bases between. The CDR3 extends over 14 amino acids. CDR3 sequence: CASSYLAGNSPLHF. The DNA for the CDR3 is TGTGCCAGCAGTTATTTAGCTGGGAATTCACCCCTCCACTTT.

The chain's CDR3 is CASSESGTGSYGYTF. The CDR3 DNA is TGCGCCAGCAGTGAGTCGGGAACAGGCTCCTATGGCTACACCTTC. The chain combines TRBV10-2 with TRBJ1-2, with D perhaps TRBD1 (5 bases). The ends were cut back, 0 bases at V and 4 bases at J, with 12 bases in the middle. This CDR3 has 15 residues. From germline, CDR1 is WSHSY and CDR2 SAAADI.

This clone showed up just once. This chain connects TRBV28 to TRBJ2-1, with 12 bases matching TRBD2. This CDR3 contains 13 residues. Germline V lookup: CDR1 MDHEN, CDR2 SYDVKM. The CDR3 DNA reads as TGTGCTTCGACTAGCGGGAGTTTCTATGAGCAGTTCTTC. Encoded protein: CASTSGSFYEQFF.

The V call is TRBV14, the J call TRBJ2-5, with TRBD1 as a possible D gene (6 bases). CDR1 and CDR2 from the germline V gene are SGHDN and FVKESK. The ends were cut back, 1 base at V and 9 bases at J, with 12 bases in the middle. The CDR3 totals 13 residues. CDR3 coding DNA: TGTGCCAGCAGCCAAGCGGTTTGGGGGCCCCAGTACTTC. Its translation is CASSQAVWGPQYF.

The chain recombines TRBV7-9 with TRBJ1-5; no firm D call. The CDR3 has 15 residues. V was pared by 1 base and J by 1 base, with 8 bases between. In germline, CDR1 is SEHNR, CDR2 FQNEAQ (reference sequence). The CDR3 sequence is CASSLEGGSNQPQHF. CDR3 bases: TGTGCCAGCAGCTTAGAGGGAGGAAGCAATCAGCCCCAGCATTTT.

This chain links TRBV10-3 with TRBJ1-5; tentative D call: TRBD1 (5 bases). CDR3 length: 15 residues. The V end was cut by 11 bases, the J end by 0 bases, with 17 bases between. Germline lookup yields CDR1 ENHRY and CDR2 SYGVKD. In nucleotides, the CDR3 is TGTGCCGCGGGGGGGACGGGAAATAGCAATCAGCCCCAGCATTTT. This gives the protein CAAGGTGNSNQPQHF.

V and J are TRBV5-1 and TRBJ2-3; D gene unclear. Germline CDR1 and CDR2: SGHRS and YFSETQ. V lost 2 bases, J lost 0 bases, and 13 bases lay in between. This CDR3 is built from 16 residues. This CDR3 is CASSLDTTASTDTQYF. CDR3 DNA: TGCGCCAGCAGCTTAGATACGACTGCTAGCACAGATACGCAGTATTTT.

The chain combines TRBV6-5 with TRBJ1-5; D is possibly TRBD1 (6 bases). V was shortened by 6 bases and J by 5 bases, with 11 bases between the two germline ends. Germline V gene data show CDR1 as MNHEY and CDR2 as SVGAGI. This CDR3 has 13 residues. The DNA for the CDR3 is TGTGCCAGCAGCCTGGACAGCGATCAGCCCCAGCATTTT. Translation: CASSLDSDQPQHF.

This clone occurred a few times. The chain recombines TRBV28 with TRBJ2-5; 7 bases agree with TRBD2. With V trimmed by 6 bases and J by 0 bases, 7 bases remained unmatched. The CDR3 is 15 residues long. Germline CDR1 and CDR2: MDHEN and SYDVKM. The DNA of the CDR3 is TGTGCCAGCAGCCTTCTAGCGGCGTACCAAGAGACCCAGTACTTC. It translates to CASSLLAAYQETQYF.

This chain joins TRBV19 and TRBJ1-5; the match to TRBD1 covers 8 bases. J was trimmed by 0 bases and V by 7 bases; bases with no gene match: 8. Germline V gene lookup returns CDR1 LNHDA and CDR2 SQIVND (reference sequence). The CDR3 consists of 16 residues. CDR3 amino acids: CASTLRQGNSNQPQHF. The CDR3 DNA is TGTGCCAGTACCCTACGACAGGGGAATAGCAATCAGCCCCAGCATTTT.

J is TRBJ2-3 and V is TRBV10-2, with a possible D match to TRBD1 (5 bases). CDR3 length: 14 residues. Trimming left V 3 bases short and J 3 bases short, with 10 bases between. The germline V gene encodes CDR1 WSHSY and CDR2 SAAADI. The CDR3 here is CASSDRQGTDTQYF. The CDR3 DNA sequence: TGCGCCAGCAGTGATCGTCAGGGTACAGATACGCAGTATTTT.